The text below deals with one T cell receptor beta chain. Its antigen is unknown. TCRdb fed the 5' RACE reads into MiXCR, producing one record per CDR3 protein. In the table there are roughly 690,000 distinct CDR3 sequences, roughly 20% of which are singletons. Per germline, CDR1 SGDLS and CDR2 YYNGEE. CDR3 length equals 13 residues. The V gene lost 2 bases and the J gene lost 9 bases, with 12 bases spanning the gap. The data belong to a study of identical twins. Study-wide results and caveats: Among monozygotic twins, out-of-frame TCR alpha sharing exceeded what models predicted.

Healthy Caucasians made up all donors. The same sample was also used in a study of T cells expressing NK-cell markers. That publication notes: It was sorted CD3+CD56+NKG2C+, CD3+CD56+NKG2C- and CD3+CD56-NKG2C+ T cells that supplied the TCR beta repertoires. A range of 1.0-7.0% of CD8+ T cells consisted of dominant NKG2C+ clonotypes in 5 to 7 donors.

The sample taken for sequencing was PBMCs. The receptor was isolated from a woman aged 18 to 35 in good health. The V and J genes are TRBV9 and TRBJ2-1; D possibly corresponds to TRBD1 (6 bases). Written as DNA, the CDR3 is TGTGCCAGCAGCGTCGGGATAGGGGGTGAGCAGTTCTTC. It specifies CASSVGIGGEQFF. The whole variable domain, remainder taken from reference TRBV9 and TRBJ2-1, is DSGVTQTPKHLITATGQRVTLRCSPRSGDLSVYWYQQSLDQGLQFLIQYYNGEERAKGNILERFSAQQFPDLHSELNLSSLELGDSALYFCASSVGIGGEQFFGPGTRLTVL.